This section outlines one T cell receptor (beta chain) sequence together with its context. Its antigen is not identified. Trimming cost V 2 bases and J 1 base; bases outside gene matches: 6. This CDR3 comprises 17 residues. The germline V gene has CDR1 MDHEN and CDR2 SYDVKM. This record comes from a study of radiation and T cells in renal cell carcinoma. Study outcomes and limitations: From baseline, blood top tumor clonotypes peaked at 2 weeks post-radiation.

The table came from immunoSEQ multiplex PCR; TCRdb's copy has only in-frame clones and leaves some out. The sample shows about 100,000 clones, approximately 80% of them seen only once. Time point denoted: blood 4 weeks post-SBRT, at nephrectomy. Treatment reported: 15 Gy SBRT to primary tumor, nephrectomy 4 weeks later. Nephrectomy followed 15 Gy stereotactic body radiation by 4 weeks. After SBRT, blood was collected at 2 and 4 weeks, plus baseline. The TCR sequence derives from a man in his sixties with renal cell carcinoma. The chain joins TRBV28 to TRBJ2-3, with 10 nucleotides matching TRBD2. The source material was blood, sampled from a patient whose treatment included radiotherapy and nephrectomy. CDR3 protein: CASSLIGLAGGTDTQYF. The CDR3 DNA reads TGTGCCAGCAGTTTAATTGGGCTAGCGGGGGGCACAGATACGCAGTATTTT.